The T cell receptor beta chain described here comes from a study of early T cells in non-severe SARS-CoV-2 infection. Study-level background: Sequencing targeted bulk RNA from unsorted whole blood, leaving chains unpaired.

Researchers attached unique molecular identifiers to individual cDNA molecules. TCRdb reprocessed the 5' RACE reads via MiXCR and lists one record per CDR3 protein. The sample yields approximately 48,000 distinct CDR3 sequences, under 7.5% seen once. The V gene's germline CDR1 is SGHTA and CDR2 FQGTGA. V was cut by 0 bases and J by 7 bases, with 12 bases left in between. The CDR3 contains 14 residues. In its sample, this clonotype was seen many times. What it binds is unknown. Study outcomes and limitations: Lookups in VDJdb leaned toward anti-spike CD8 responses and missed private and CD4 specificities.

The sequencing here drew on whole blood, taken at baseline. The sequence was collected from an adult who was a healthcare worker with PCR-confirmed SARS-CoV-2 infection or an uninfected control (not recorded which). The chain couples TRBV7-3 to TRBJ1-2; no clear D gene. This CDR3 is CASSLTPTFSGYTF. The DNA for the CDR3 is TGTGCCAGCAGCTTAACGCCTACTTTCTCTGGCTACACCTTC. The whole variable domain, filled in from reference TRBV7-3 and TRBJ1-2, reads GAGVSQTPSNKVTEKGKYVELRCDPISGHTALYWYRQSLGQGPEFLIYFQGTGAADDSGLPNDRFFAVRPEGSVSTLKIQRTERGDSAVYLCASSLTPTFSGYTFGSGTRLTVV.